Listed here are 12 T cell receptor beta chains from one sample, sequenced in a study of blood T cell repertoires in COVID-19. TCRdb's table, derived via immunoSEQ multiplex PCR, lists solely in-frame clones and lacks some. The repertoire consists of 52,000 or so clones, with about 90% occurring once and the leading ten covering about 3.4%. The sequencing sample was made of peripheral blood. Receptors originate from a human donor in a cohort sampled during active COVID-19.

The chain recombines TRBV9 with TRBJ2-1, with D unresolved. CDR3 length: 14 residues. V lost 1 base, J lost 8 bases, and 13 bases lay in between. Germline lookup yields CDR1 SGDLS and CDR2 YYNGEE. CDR3 bases: TGTGCCAGCAGCGTATGGCCAGGTTCGGATGAGCAGTTCTTC. Residues: CASSVWPGSDEQFF.

The chain carries TRBV2 and TRBJ2-7; a possible D gene is TRBD1 (5 bases). The CDR3 has 15 amino acids. The V and J ends lost 1 base and 2 bases respectively, with 12 bases between them. In germline, CDR1 is SNHLY, CDR2 FYNNEI. The CDR3 loop is CASSEEQVGPYEQYF. As DNA, the CDR3 is TGTGCCAGCAGTGAAGAACAGGTAGGCCCCTACGAGCAGTACTTC. The complete variable domain, with remaining parts taken from reference TRBV2 and TRBJ2-7, reads EPEVTQTPSHQVTQMGQEVILRCVPISNHLYFYWYRQILGQKVEFLVSFYNNEISEKSEIFDDQFSVERPDGSNFTLKIRSTKLEDSAMYFCASSEEQVGPYEQYFGPGTRLTVT.

The V call is TRBV2, the J call TRBJ1-5; D ambiguous. The CDR3 spans 12 residues. The V and J ends lost 6 bases and 9 bases respectively, with 12 bases between them. Germline loops: CDR1 SNHLY, CDR2 FYNNEI. The CDR3 is CASRVYPGPQHF. The CDR3 nucleotides are TGTGCCAGCAGAGTCTACCCGGGGCCCCAGCATTTT.

This clone was seen just once. V gene TRBV28 combines with J gene TRBJ1-6; 8 positions agree with TRBD1. Per the germline V gene, CDR1 is MDHEN and CDR2 is SYDVKM. CDR3 length: 15 residues. V dropped 2 bases and J dropped 9; count of bases not matched to a gene: 6. This chain's CDR3 is CASSLRQGASSPLHF. CDR3 sequence (DNA): TGTGCCAGCAGTTTACGTCAGGGGGCGAGTTCACCCCTCCACTTT.

The genes are TRBV5-4 and TRBJ1-1, with 8 positions matching TRBD1. Germline V gene data show CDR1 as SGHNT and CDR2 as YYREEE (reference sequence). Trimming cost V 0 bases and J 1 base; bases outside gene matches: 2. CDR3 length: 15 residues. The chain's CDR3 is CASSLAGGRNTEAFF. CDR3 sequence (DNA): TGTGCCAGCAGCTTGGCAGGGGGCAGGAACACTGAAGCTTTCTTT.

This clone was found once. The chain has TRBV6-6 and TRBJ2-7; 8 positions agree with TRBD1. This CDR3 region has 15 residues. Germline V gives CDR1 MNHNY, CDR2 SVGAGI (reference sequence). J lost 1 base, V lost 0 bases, and 2 bases had no gene match. Here the CDR3 reads CASSYSRQGSYEQYF. The CDR3 nucleotides are TGTGCCAGCAGTTACTCGAGACAGGGGTCCTACGAGCAGTACTTC.

The J gene is TRBJ1-5, the V gene TRBV25-1, with D maybe TRBD1 (5 bases). CDR1 and CDR2 (germline): MGHDK, SYGVNS. The V and J ends lost 4 bases and 4 bases respectively, with 17 bases between them. The CDR3 has 16 residues. CDR3 amino acids: CASSAAGALGNQPQHF. The CDR3 DNA reads TGTGCCAGCAGTGCCGCTGGGGCTCTAGGTAATCAGCCCCAGCATTTT.

The chain recombines TRBV6-1 with TRBJ1-6; D perhaps matches TRBD1 (6 bases). The germline V and J ends were trimmed by 2 bases and 10 bases, with 12 bases remaining between them. The germline gives CDR1 MNHNS, CDR2 SASEGT. CDR3 length: 14 residues. Here the CDR3 DNA reads TGTGCCAGCAGTGAAACAGGGAGGGACTCACCCCTCCACTTT. This translates into CASSETGRDSPLHF.

This chain joins TRBV30 and TRBJ2-5, with TRBD2 matching 8 bases. The CDR3 loop spans 14 amino acids. The V segment lost 1 base and the J segment 2 bases; nucleotides outside the gene matches: 3. Germline values: CDR1 GTSNPN, CDR2 SVGIG (reference sequence). For the CDR3, the DNA is TGTGCCTGGAGTGCAGCGGGAGAACAAGAGACCCAGTACTTC. Its translation: CAWSAAGEQETQYF.

The rearrangement links TRBV2 to TRBJ1-4; D is undetermined. Germline V gene data show CDR1 as SNHLY and CDR2 as FYNNEI. V was cut by 6 bases and J by 5 bases, with 10 bases left in between. The CDR3 runs 13 residues. The CDR3 DNA reads as TGTGCCAGCAGGGGCAGTCCGAATGAAAAACTGTTTTTT. This codes for CASRGSPNEKLFF.

In DNA, the CDR3 is TGCGCCAGCAGCTTGGTGCAGGTCCAAGAGACCCAGTACTTC. Amino acids: CASSLVQVQETQYF. This rearrangement joins TRBV5-1 to TRBJ2-5, with no clear D. Germline V gene data show CDR1 as SGHRS and CDR2 as YFSETQ. Trimming removed 0 bases from V and 1 base from J, with 7 bases in between. This CDR3 region has 14 residues.

The J gene is TRBJ1-1, the V gene TRBV5-5; no firm D call. V was trimmed by 4 bases and J by 2 bases, leaving 12 bases between them. This CDR3 has 14 residues. Germline CDR1 reads SGHKS; CDR2 reads YYEKEE (reference sequence). DNA of the CDR3: TGTGCCAGCAGCCAGCCCGCGGTTAACACTGAAGCTTTCTTT. As protein: CASSQPAVNTEAFF.